This T cell receptor beta chain was sequenced during a study of blood T cell repertoires in COVID-19. Study-level information: Sites across the United States, Italy and Spain contributed samples from acute and convalescent COVID-19. From T cells, B-cell-depleted T cells, or PBMCs came the material, which was cDNA or gDNA.

Authors' processing steps: Reference gene primer amplification yielded estimated nucleated cell counts. Profiled with immunoSEQ multiplex PCR; TCRdb holds only in-frame clones, not every one. V, J and clone size derive from that table, while D and trimming were established from the DNA sequence. This table holds about 210,000 clones, around four fifths found once. Germline V gene sequence: CDR1 GTSNPN, CDR2 SVGIG (reference sequence). The CDR3 covers 13 residues. V lost 3 bases and J lost 7, with 16 bases in between. Sequencing was performed on peripheral blood. The chain is built from TRBV30 and TRBJ2-7, with D possibly TRBD1 on 7 matching bases. This clonotype was sampled from a middle-aged man with active or convalescent COVID-19. The CDR3 protein is CAWRRGQSGEQYF. The CDR3 coding sequence is TGTGCCTGGAGAAGGGGACAGAGCGGGGAGCAGTACTTC.